This TCR beta chain derives from a study of identical twins. It was template switching that added a universal primer site, and there were unique molecular identifiers on the cDNA. TCRdb redid the calling of the 5' RACE reads with MiXCR, one entry per CDR3 protein. The repertoire consists of a few hundred thousand distinct CDR3 sequences, with approximately 10% occurring once and the leading ten covering 2.5% to 3.5%. This CDR3 has 14 amino acids. The V and J ends lost 3 bases and 6 bases, in that order; junction bases with no gene match: 6. Germline V gives CDR1 ENHRY, CDR2 SYGVKD. This sample was shared with a second study, whose subject was yellow fever vaccine responses in identical twins.

The sequencing input was PBMCs. The V gene is TRBV10-3, the J gene TRBJ2-3; 7 nucleotides agree with TRBD2. The receptor was isolated from a woman aged 18-30 years in good health. CDR3: CAISDLAGADTQYF. Here the CDR3 DNA reads TGTGCCATCAGTGATTTGGCGGGAGCTGATACGCAGTATTTT.